These 16 T cell receptor beta chains were all obtained from the same sample, sequenced in a study of blood T cell repertoires in COVID-19 (dated by TCRdb to about 2020). Library preparation was by the immunoSEQ multiplex PCR assay. TCRdb took this table from immuneACCESS and kept in-frame rearrangements with V and J called. Such tables lack part of the clones; where checked against another copy, unresolved V genes explain under half of the gap, and the rest is unexplained. The sample includes about 250,000 clones, with around 84% observed a single time. Approximately 6.6% of the sample is in the top ten clones. Sample: PBMCs or T cells enriched from blood (not recorded which). The receptors come from a woman between 50 and 59 years old who had been exposed to COVID-19.

This rearrangement joins TRBV5-1 to TRBJ1-1; D is unresolved. Deletions cut 3 bases from V and 1 base from J, with 10 bases between. CDR1 is SGHRS, CDR2 YFSETQ, per germline. This CDR3 is built from 14 residues. CDR3 residues: CASSWEGPNTEAFF. The CDR3 nucleotides read TGCGCCAGCAGCTGGGAGGGTCCGAACACTGAAGCTTTCTTT.

The rearrangement joins TRBV28 to TRBJ1-5; D gene uncertain. V lost 2 bases, J lost 5 bases, and 4 bases lay in between. From germline, CDR1 is MDHEN and CDR2 SYDVKM. This CDR3 comprises 12 residues. Here the CDR3 DNA reads TGTGCCAGCAGTTTAATATATCAGCCCCAGCATTTT. This gives the protein CASSLIYQPQHF.

The chain has TRBV7-9 and TRBJ1-2; 9 positions match TRBD1. The CDR3 is 15 amino acids. Losses at the gene ends were 2 bases for V and 7 bases for J; bases not matched to a gene: 8. Germline-derived CDR1 and CDR2 are SEHNR and FQNEAQ (reference sequence). The CDR3 here is CASSLKGQGLGGYTF. CDR3 coding DNA: TGTGCCAGCAGCTTAAAGGGACAGGGTCTAGGTGGCTACACCTTC.

This clone was detected a few times. This rearrangement joins TRBV30 to TRBJ1-3, with D unresolved. In germline, CDR1 is GTSNPN, CDR2 SVGIG (reference sequence). Trimming cost V 7 bases and J 2 bases, with 12 bases left between them. The CDR3 totals 13 residues. DNA for the CDR3: TGTGCCTTCTTACAGAAGCCTGGAAACACCATATATTTT. Encoded protein: CAFLQKPGNTIYF. Filled out from reference TRBV30 and TRBJ1-3, the complete variable domain reads SQTIHQWPATLVQPVGSPLSLECTVEGTSNPNLYWYRQAAGRGLQLLFYSVGIGQISSEVPQNLSASRPQDRQFILSSKKLLLSDSGFYLCAFLQKPGNTIYFGEGSWLTVV.

This clone turned up a few times. This chain links TRBV4-2 with TRBJ1-4; 7 positions agree with TRBD1. CDR3 size: 17 residues. J lost 4 bases, V lost 1 base, and 9 bases had no gene match. The V gene's germline CDR1 is LGHNA and CDR2 YNFKEQ. The CDR3 region is CASSQVTLRGINEKLFF. In nucleotides, the CDR3 is TGTGCCAGCAGCCAAGTTACACTCAGGGGGATTAATGAAAAACTGTTTTTT.

The chain carries TRBV27 and TRBJ1-2; the match to TRBD1 covers 10 bases. V lost 4 bases to trimming and J lost 8 bases; unmatched junction nucleotides: 13. Germline assignment: CDR1 MNHEY and CDR2 SMNVEV (reference sequence). CDR3 length equals 16 residues. The CDR3: CASSSQRTGGGSGYTF. In nucleotides, the CDR3 is TGTGCCAGCAGTTCCCAACGGACAGGGGGGGGGAGCGGCTACACCTTC.

The chain links TRBV5-1 to TRBJ2-5; possibly TRBD2 for D (6 bases). This CDR3 spans 14 amino acids. The V gene lost 3 bases and the J gene lost 4 bases, with 13 bases spanning the gap. Germline-derived CDR1 and CDR2 are SGHRS and YFSETQ. The CDR3 sequence: CASSWRGPPETQYF. CDR3 bases: TGCGCCAGCAGCTGGAGGGGACCCCCAGAGACCCAGTACTTC.

This chain connects TRBV7-2 to TRBJ1-1; weak D call: TRBD1 (5 bases). Germline V gene lookup returns CDR1 SGHTA and CDR2 FQGNSA. The CDR3 has 17 amino acids. With 6 bases removed from V and 0 bases from J, the gap between germline ends came to 20 bases. The CDR3 nucleotides read TGTGCCAGCAGTTTAAGGACCGCGGGACTGATGAACACTGAAGCTTTCTTT. Amino acid sequence: CASSLRTAGLMNTEAFF.

This clone was seen a single time. This chain joins TRBV24-1 and TRBJ2-7, with D tentatively TRBD2 (6 bases). This CDR3 region has 15 residues. V lost 2 bases, J lost 2 bases, and 12 bases lay in between. Germline V CDR1 and CDR2: KGHDR, SFDVKD. The CDR3 DNA reads TGTGCCACCAGTGATTCTGGGACTCCTCCCTACGAGCAGTACTTC. Residues: CATSDSGTPPYEQYF.

This chain connects TRBV27 to TRBJ2-7; 9 bases are shared with TRBD1. The CDR3 spans 16 residues. V lost 5 bases to trimming and J lost 6 bases; unmatched junction nucleotides: 14. CDR1 is MNHEY and CDR2 is SMNVEV in the germline V gene (reference sequence). This CDR3 is CASSPGTGTGQAEQYF. CDR3 DNA sequence: TGTGCCAGCAGTCCGGGCACCGGGACAGGGCAGGCCGAGCAGTACTTC.

This chain joins TRBV21-1 and TRBJ1-1; the table's D call, TRBD1, has no DNA check behind it. TRBV21-1 is a documented pseudogene. CDR3 length equals 15 residues. The CDR3 bases are TGTGCCAGCAGCAATTTGGACAGGAGAAACACTGAAGCTTTCTTT. Amino acid sequence: CASSNLDRRNTEAFF.

CDR3 sequence reads: CASSPPGVLYGYTF. The DNA of the CDR3 is TGTGCCAGCAGCCCTCCGGGAGTTCTCTATGGCTACACCTTC. This chain links TRBV14 with TRBJ1-2; no reliable D call. The CDR3 covers 14 residues. Germline values: CDR1 SGHDN, CDR2 FVKESK. V lost 4 bases, J lost 4 bases, and 13 bases lay in between.

The J gene is TRBJ1-1, the V gene TRBV29-1; TRBD1 is a possible D gene (6 bases). The CDR3 is 12 residues long. V was trimmed by 5 bases and J by 4 bases, leaving 11 bases between them. Germline V gene data show CDR1 as SQVTM and CDR2 as ANQGSEA. The CDR3 is CSVPGGGTEAFF. The CDR3 DNA follows: TGCAGCGTTCCGGGAGGGGGCACTGAAGCTTTCTTT. The full variable domain, with the rest looked up from reference TRBV29-1 and TRBJ1-1, is SAVISQKPSRDICQRGTSLTIQCQVDSQVTMMFWYRQQPGQSLTLIATANQGSEATYESGFVIDKFPISRPNLTFSTLTVSNMSPEDSSIYLCSVPGGGTEAFFGQGTRLTVV.

This chain uses TRBV3-1 (or the pseudogene TRBV3-2) with TRBJ2-1; possibly TRBD2 for D (5 bases). The CDR3 runs 14 residues. The V end was cut by 4 bases, the J end by 5 bases, with 12 bases between. Germline CDR1 is LGHDT and CDR2 is YNNKEL (reference sequence). The CDR3 spells CASSPWTGNNEQFF. CDR3 DNA: TGTGCCAGCAGCCCTTGGACTGGAAACAATGAGCAGTTCTTC.

V is TRBV12-5 and J is TRBJ1-5, with TRBD1 matching 8 bases. Germline CDR1 and CDR2: LGHNT and FRNRAP. The V gene end was trimmed by 1 base and the J gene end by 5 bases; junction bases not matched to a gene: 16. The CDR3 totals 19 residues. The CDR3 bases are TGTGCTAGTGGTTTGGCCCTTCCAGGGGGCGCCGGCTTTGATCAGCCCCAGCATTTT. Translation gives CASGLALPGGAGFDQPQHF.

This CDR3 reads CASSEWASGGQETQYF. The CDR3 region has the DNA TGTGCCAGCAGTGAATGGGCTAGCGGGGGCCAAGAGACCCAGTACTTC. The genes are TRBV2 and TRBJ2-5, with 10 nucleotides matching TRBD2. In germline, CDR1 is SNHLY, CDR2 FYNNEI. CDR3 length equals 16 residues. The ends lost 2 bases at V and 1 base at J; junction bases unmatched: 4.